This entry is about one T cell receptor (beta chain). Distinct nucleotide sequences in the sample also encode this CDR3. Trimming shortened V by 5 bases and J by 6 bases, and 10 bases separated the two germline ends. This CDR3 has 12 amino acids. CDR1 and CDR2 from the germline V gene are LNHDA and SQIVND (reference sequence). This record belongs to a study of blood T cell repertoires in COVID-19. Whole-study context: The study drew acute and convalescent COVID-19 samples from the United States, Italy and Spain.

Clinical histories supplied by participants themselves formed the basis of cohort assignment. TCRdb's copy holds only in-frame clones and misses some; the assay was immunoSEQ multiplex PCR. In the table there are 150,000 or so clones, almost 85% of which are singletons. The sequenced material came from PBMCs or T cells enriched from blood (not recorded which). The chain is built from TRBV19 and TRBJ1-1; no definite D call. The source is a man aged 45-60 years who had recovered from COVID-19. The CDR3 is CASSPRTAEAFF. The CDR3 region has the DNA TGTGCCAGTAGTCCAAGGACTGCTGAAGCTTTCTTT.